These 29 T cell receptor beta chains were sequenced from one sample in a study of blood T cell repertoires in COVID-19 (dated by TCRdb to 2018 to 2021). Libraries came from the immunoSEQ multiplex PCR assay. This immuneACCESS table, as held by TCRdb, lists in-frame sequences with V and J called but not all clones. Of the missing ones, under half trace to an unresolved V gene in checked studies; the others have no known cause. The sample table shows approximately 220,000 clones, and just under 90% are seen once. Together, the top ten hold less than 1.5% of the sample. Source material: PBMCs or T cells enriched from blood (not recorded which). The receptor set was obtained from a man younger than 45 who had recovered from COVID-19.

This clone has only one observation. This sequence joins TRBV6-1 and TRBJ1-2, with TRBD1 matching over 10 bases. Germline CDR1 reads MNHNS; CDR2 reads SASEGT. The V segment lost 0 bases and the J segment 7 bases; nucleotides outside the gene matches: 14. The CDR3 contains 18 residues. The CDR3 here is CASSEAPGRQGAGGGYTF. The CDR3 DNA reads TGTGCCAGCAGTGAAGCACCGGGGAGACAGGGGGCAGGTGGTGGCTACACCTTC.

The V gene is TRBV6-5, the J gene TRBJ1-3, with D possibly TRBD1 on 5 matching bases. V was shortened by 0 bases and J by 4 bases, with 10 bases between the two germline ends. Germline V gene data show CDR1 as MNHEY and CDR2 as SVGAGI. The CDR3 runs 15 residues. For the CDR3, the DNA is TGTGCCAGCAGTTACTCAGGGGTATCCGGAAACACCATATATTTT. Amino acid sequence: CASSYSGVSGNTIYF.

The chain recombines TRBV4-1 with TRBJ2-1; 9 positions match TRBD1. Germline V gives CDR1 MGHRA, CDR2 YSYEKL. Trimming cost V 1 base and J 6 bases; bases outside gene matches: 7. The CDR3 contains 16 residues. CDR3 amino acids: CASSQGRDRVSNEQFF. Here the CDR3 DNA reads TGCGCCAGCAGCCAAGGACGGGACAGGGTCAGCAATGAGCAGTTCTTC.

The CDR3 here is CAWSDDLVSNQPQHF. DNA of the CDR3: TGTGCCTGGAGTGACGATTTAGTGAGCAATCAGCCCCAGCATTTT. This chain joins TRBV30 and TRBJ1-5, with D unresolved. Germline V gene data show CDR1 as GTSNPN and CDR2 as SVGIG (reference sequence). This CDR3 has 15 residues. Trimming pared 1 base from V and 1 base from J, leaving 11 bases between. Combining the CDR3 with reference TRBV30 and TRBJ1-5 gives the whole variable domain SQTIHQWPATLVQPVGSPLSLECTVEGTSNPNLYWYRQAAGRGLQLLFYSVGIGQISSEVPQNLSASRPQDRQFILSSKKLLLSDSGFYLCAWSDDLVSNQPQHFGDGTRLSIL.

This sequence joins TRBV15 and TRBJ2-5; unclear D gene. The CDR3 has 14 amino acids. The germline V gene has CDR1 LNHNV and CDR2 YYDKDF (reference sequence). V was cut by 0 bases and J by 5 bases, with 10 bases left in between. The CDR3 nucleotides read TGTGCCACCAGCAGAGATACCAGGCACGAGACCCAGTACTTC. It yields the protein CATSRDTRHETQYF.

The chain employs TRBV11-2 and TRBJ2-7, with 10 positions matching TRBD2. V lost 4 bases, J lost 2 bases, and 5 bases stayed unmatched. This CDR3 region has 15 residues. Germline V gene sequence: CDR1 SGHAT, CDR2 FQNNGV. The CDR3 sequence: CASSSRTSGTYEQYF. The CDR3 region has the DNA TGTGCCAGCAGCTCAAGGACTAGCGGAACCTACGAGCAGTACTTC.

The chain uses TRBV3-1 (or the pseudogene TRBV3-2) and TRBJ2-2; D gene ambiguous. The length of the CDR3 is 11 residues. The germline gives CDR1 LGHDT, CDR2 YNNKEL (reference sequence). Trimming removed 10 bases from V and 7 bases from J, with 10 bases in between. CDR3 sequence reads: CATERLGELFF. The CDR3, as DNA: TGTGCCACCGAGCGACTCGGGGAGCTGTTTTTT.

This rearrangement joins TRBV27 to TRBJ2-2; TRBD2 matches at 7 bases. The CDR3 covers 17 residues. Germline CDR1 reads MNHEY; CDR2 reads SMNVEV (reference sequence). J lost 1 base, V lost 5 bases, and 10 bases had no gene match. CDR3 sequence: CASSLIGWEGNTGELFF. The CDR3 DNA is TGTGCCAGCAGTCTTATCGGGTGGGAGGGGAACACCGGGGAGCTGTTTTTT.

The chain carries TRBV11-2 and TRBJ2-1, with 9 bases identical to TRBD2. Germline values: CDR1 SGHAT, CDR2 FQNNGV. The CDR3 has 14 residues. Trimming took 2 bases from V and 6 from J; bases not matched to a gene: 2. The CDR3 protein is CASSLRTSVNEQFF. In DNA, the CDR3 is TGTGCCAGCAGCTTACGGACTAGCGTCAATGAGCAGTTCTTC.

The genes are TRBV2 and TRBJ2-7; 9 bases align to TRBD1. CDR3 length equals 12 residues. Germline assignment: CDR1 SNHLY and CDR2 FYNNEI. The trim removed 6 bases at V and 4 bases at J, leaving 1 base unmatched. The CDR3 loop is CASRGTGYEQYF. Written as DNA, the CDR3 is TGTGCCAGCAGGGGGACAGGGTACGAGCAGTACTTC. Based on the CDR3 plus reference TRBV2 and TRBJ2-7, the full variable domain is EPEVTQTPSHQVTQMGQEVILRCVPISNHLYFYWYRQILGQKVEFLVSFYNNEISEKSEIFDDQFSVERPDGSNFTLKIRSTKLEDSAMYFCASRGTGYEQYFGPGTRLTVT.

The J gene is TRBJ1-2, the V gene TRBV6-2 or TRBV6-3; D is unresolved. Germline-derived CDR1 and CDR2 are MNHEY and SVGEGT. The ends were cut back, 4 bases at V and 7 bases at J, with 10 bases in the middle. This CDR3 has 12 residues. CDR3 coding DNA: TGTGCCAGCAGTTCCATACGGAGTGGCTACACCTTC. Its translation is CASSSIRSGYTF.

J is TRBJ2-1 and V is TRBV27; 10 bases fit TRBD2. CDR3 length equals 16 residues. Trimming cost V 2 bases and J 1 base; bases outside gene matches: 2. The germline V gene encodes CDR1 MNHEY and CDR2 SMNVEV (reference sequence). CDR3 sequence reads: CASSLIAGGSYNEQFF. CDR3 bases: TGTGCCAGCAGTTTAATAGCGGGAGGTTCCTACAATGAGCAGTTCTTC.

The V gene is TRBV5-5, the J gene TRBJ2-1; TRBD1 matches at 11 bases. The ends lost 2 bases at V and 4 bases at J; junction bases unmatched: 2. This CDR3 spans 15 amino acids. The germline CDR1 and CDR2 sequences are SGHKS and YYEKEE (reference sequence). The CDR3 sequence: CASSFGQGAYNEQFF. The CDR3 DNA follows: TGTGCCAGCAGCTTCGGACAGGGGGCTTACAATGAGCAGTTCTTC.

The rearrangement uses TRBV28 and TRBJ2-7; 12 nucleotides line up with TRBD1. The germline V gene encodes CDR1 MDHEN and CDR2 SYDVKM. CDR3 length: 14 amino acids. Trimming cost V 7 bases and J 8 bases; bases outside gene matches: 9. For the CDR3, the DNA is TGTGCCAGCACTTCCGGGACAGGGGGCGAACAGCAGTACTTC. Translation: CASTSGTGGEQQYF.

This rearrangement joins TRBV6-6 to TRBJ2-2; tentatively, D is TRBD2 (6 bases). Germline loops: CDR1 MNHNY, CDR2 SVGAGI (reference sequence). V lost 0 bases and J lost 6, with 8 bases in between. This CDR3 spans 14 amino acids. The CDR3 spells CASSYSGGAGELFF. DNA of the CDR3: TGTGCCAGCAGTTACTCGGGGGGAGCCGGGGAGCTGTTTTTT.

The chain is built from TRBV6-5 and TRBJ2-7; TRBD2 agrees at 9 bases. The V gene end was trimmed by 7 bases and the J gene end by 0 bases; junction bases not matched to a gene: 7. Germline V gene data show CDR1 as MNHEY and CDR2 as SVGAGI. The CDR3 is 15 residues long. DNA of the CDR3: TGTGCCAGCATGAGGGGAGCGGGAGGCTCCTACGAGCAGTACTTC. This encodes CASMRGAGGSYEQYF.

CDR3 in DNA: TGTGCCAGCAGCTTCTCCGGAGCTGGTTATAAGCAGTATTTT. Translated, it gives CASSFSGAGYKQYF. The genes are TRBV11-3 and TRBJ2-3; no definite D call. The germline V gene encodes CDR1 SGHNT and CDR2 YENEEA. Trimming left V 3 bases short and J 11 bases short, with 18 bases between. The CDR3 length is 14 residues.

This clone was detected once. J is TRBJ2-5 and V is TRBV29-1; D is possibly TRBD2 (6 bases). Trimming cost V 0 bases and J 5 bases, with 7 bases left between them. From germline, CDR1 is SQVTM and CDR2 ANQGSEA. This CDR3 spans 12 amino acids. CDR3 region: CSVEDGGETQYF. The CDR3, as DNA: TGCAGCGTTGAAGACGGAGGGGAGACCCAGTACTTC.

This rearrangement joins TRBV5-1 to TRBJ2-1; perhaps TRBD2 as D (6 bases). Deletions cut 1 base from V and 7 bases from J, with 6 bases between. This CDR3 is built from 12 residues. The germline gives CDR1 SGHRS, CDR2 YFSETQ. The CDR3, as DNA: TGCGCCAGCAGCTTGAGCGGGAATGAGCAGTTCTTC. As protein: CASSLSGNEQFF.

For the CDR3, the DNA is TGTGCCAGCAGCTTAGGCCTAATTCATCTAGCGGAGAACACTGAAGCTTTCTTT. Amino acids: CASSLGLIHLAENTEAFF. This chain connects TRBV13 to TRBJ1-1; D unresolved. Per germline, CDR1 PRHDT and CDR2 FYEKMQ (reference sequence). Trimming took 0 bases from V and 1 from J, leaving 18 bases between them. This CDR3 has 18 amino acids.

This rearrangement joins TRBV6-5 to TRBJ1-4, with TRBD1 identical over 7 bases. Germline V CDR1 and CDR2: MNHEY, SVGAGI. This CDR3 spans 13 amino acids. With 6 bases clipped from V and 8 bases from J, the junction kept 6 bases outside the gene matches. DNA for the CDR3: TGTGCCAGCAGACCGGGACAGAGGGAAAAACTGTTTTTT. Translation: CASRPGQREKLFF.

The DNA for the CDR3 is TGTGCCAGCAGCGTAGCCGGGACTAGCGGGAATGAGCAGTTCTTC. Amino acids: CASSVAGTSGNEQFF. The V and J genes are TRBV9 and TRBJ2-1, with 12 positions matching TRBD2. This CDR3 has 15 residues. The V gene end was trimmed by 0 bases and the J gene end by 7 bases; junction bases not matched to a gene: 2. Germline V gene lookup returns CDR1 SGDLS and CDR2 YYNGEE.

The chain carries TRBV18 and TRBJ1-2; no firm D call. The germline gives CDR1 KGHSH, CDR2 LQKENI. Trimming shortened V by 2 bases and J by 0 bases, and 10 bases separated the two germline ends. The CDR3 is 15 amino acids. Here the CDR3 reads CASSPGNSPNYGYTF. The CDR3 bases are TGTGCCAGCTCACCAGGCAACAGCCCTAACTATGGCTACACCTTC.

The chain employs TRBV5-1 and TRBJ2-7, with 9 bases fitting TRBD1. The CDR3 is made up of 13 amino acids. In germline, CDR1 is SGHRS, CDR2 YFSETQ. Trimming cost V 7 bases and J 3 bases; bases outside gene matches: 5. The CDR3 nucleotides read TGCGCCAGCCGGACAGGGGACGTCTACGAGCAGTACTTC. Encoded protein: CASRTGDVYEQYF. Together with reference TRBV5-1 and TRBJ2-7, the CDR3 gives the full variable domain: KAGVTQTPRYLIKTRGQQVTLSCSPISGHRSVSWYQQTPGQGLQFLFEYFSETQRNKGNFPGRFSGRQFSNSRSEMNVSTLELGDSALYLCASRTGDVYEQYFGPGTRLTVT.

V is TRBV18 and J is TRBJ2-3; 10 bases agree with TRBD1. Looked up from germline, CDR1 is KGHSH and CDR2 is LQKENI. Germline trimming cut 1 base from V and 5 bases from J; bases unmatched to any gene: 3. This CDR3 has 15 amino acids. CDR3 loop: CASSPRDRGKDTQYF. As DNA, the CDR3 is TGTGCCAGCTCACCACGGGACAGGGGTAAAGATACGCAGTATTTT. Full variable domain (remainder filled in from reference TRBV18 and TRBJ2-3): NAGVMQNPRHLVRRRGQEARLRCSPMKGHSHVYWYRQLPEEGLKFMVYLQKENIIDESGMPKERFSAEFPKEGPSILRIQQVVRGDSAAYFCASSPRDRGKDTQYFGPGTRLTVL.

This chain connects TRBV28 to TRBJ2-3; D possibly corresponds to TRBD2 (7 bases). The length of the CDR3 is 15 residues. Germline assignment: CDR1 MDHEN and CDR2 SYDVKM. Trimming took 11 bases from V and 2 from J, leaving 20 bases between them. CDR3 sequence: CAWGGGSYFTDTQYF. The CDR3 region has the DNA TGTGCCTGGGGGGGCGGGAGCTATTTCACAGATACGCAGTATTTT. Using reference TRBV28 and TRBJ2-3 for the parts outside the CDR3, the full variable domain is DVKVTQSSRYLVKRTGEKVFLECVQDMDHENMFWYRQDPGLGLRLIYFSYDVKMKEKGDIPEGYSVSREKKERFSLILESASTNQTSMYLCAWGGGSYFTDTQYFGPGTRLTVL.

The rearrangement joins TRBV9 to TRBJ1-6; TRBD1 matches at 8 bases. The length of the CDR3 is 15 residues. V was clipped by 1 base and J by 7 bases; unmatched bases: 4. Germline loops: CDR1 SGDLS, CDR2 YYNGEE. The chain's CDR3 is CASSVYDRGNSPLHF. The CDR3 nucleotides are TGTGCCAGCAGCGTATACGACAGGGGAAATTCACCCCTCCACTTT.

The chain links TRBV30 to TRBJ1-4, with TRBD1 identical over 7 bases. The trim removed 3 bases at V and 4 bases at J, leaving 8 bases unmatched. The germline V gene has CDR1 GTSNPN and CDR2 SVGIG (reference sequence). This CDR3 has 15 residues. The CDR3 DNA sequence: TGTGCCTGGAGGGTAGGGACAGCTTATAATGAAAAACTGTTTTTT. It codes for CAWRVGTAYNEKLFF.

The chain couples TRBV12-3 or TRBV12-4 to TRBJ2-7; D call uncertain. The CDR3 runs 12 residues. The ends were cut back, 5 bases at V and 4 bases at J, with 9 bases in the middle. CDR3 sequence reads: CASSLLLYEQYF. In DNA, the CDR3 is TGTGCCAGCAGTCTCCTTCTGTACGAGCAGTACTTC.